Included here is one T cell receptor (beta chain) sequence, with context. TCRdb's table, derived via immunoSEQ multiplex PCR, lists solely in-frame clones and lacks some. Of 20,000 to 25,000 clones listed, just under 95% are singletons. The sample belongs to a study of regulatory and conventional T cells in RAG deficiency. Genomic DNA came from blood conventional CD4+ T cells gated CD25-low CD127-high. This CDR3 has 15 residues. In germline, CDR1 is KGHSH, CDR2 LQKENI. The V segment lost 0 bases and the J segment 3 bases; nucleotides outside the gene matches: 3. These data were likewise used in another study, on regulatory T cells. As that study records: The primer mix had 52 TRBV and 13 TRBJ primers.

The chain combines TRBV18 with TRBJ2-7; 9 bases fit TRBD1. Sequenced: CD4+ T cells sorted from blood. This TCR was recovered from a human donor in good health. The CDR3 sequence is CASSPPGTGSYEQYF. Here the CDR3 DNA reads TGTGCCAGCTCACCACCTGGGACAGGGAGCTACGAGCAGTACTTC.